The 32 T cell receptor beta chains presented below share a single source sample, sequenced in a study of cytomegalovirus exposure and HLA in healthy donors. The table came from immunoSEQ multiplex PCR; TCRdb's copy has only in-frame clones and leaves some out. The sample yields around 300,000 clones, just over 85% seen once. The specimen was PBMCs. The receptors were sampled from a woman aged 18-29 years in good health and CMV-seronegative.

The chain carries TRBV18 and TRBJ2-2; D unclear. V lost 1 base and J lost 1, with 4 bases in between. The CDR3 is 14 residues long. Per germline, CDR1 KGHSH and CDR2 LQKENI. The CDR3 region is CASSPQQNTGELFF. DNA of the CDR3: TGTGCCAGCTCACCACAGCAGAACACCGGGGAGCTGTTTTTT.

The chain has TRBV10-2 and TRBJ1-1; D gene unclear. The CDR3 runs 15 residues. V lost 4 bases and J lost 2, with 14 bases in between. Germline V gene lookup returns CDR1 WSHSY and CDR2 SAAADI. CDR3 DNA sequence: TGCGCCAGCAGTGGGTTACGGGGTGTAAACACTGAAGCTTTCTTT. Translating it yields CASSGLRGVNTEAFF.

The CDR3 DNA reads as TGTGCCAGCAGGCCCGAACAGGGGGCGGGTGGCTACACCTTC. Residues: CASRPEQGAGGYTF. This rearrangement joins TRBV6-5 to TRBJ1-2; 9 bases map to TRBD1. Trimming removed 6 bases from V and 7 bases from J; junction bases left unmatched: 9. Germline lookup yields CDR1 MNHEY and CDR2 SVGAGI. The length of the CDR3 is 14 residues.

The chain joins TRBV2 to TRBJ1-1, with 7 bases matching TRBD1. CDR3 size: 14 residues. The germline CDR1 and CDR2 sequences are SNHLY and FYNNEI. The junction had 9 bases not matched to a gene; V was cut back by 6 bases and J by 5 bases. Here the CDR3 reads CASRPVQGLTEAFF. For the CDR3, the DNA is TGTGCCAGCAGGCCGGTACAGGGGTTAACTGAAGCTTTCTTT. The full variable domain, its missing parts supplied by reference TRBV2 and TRBJ1-1, is EPEVTQTPSHQVTQMGQEVILRCVPISNHLYFYWYRQILGQKVEFLVSFYNNEISEKSEIFDDQFSVERPDGSNFTLKIRSTKLEDSAMYFCASRPVQGLTEAFFGQGTRLTVV.

This clone was detected a few times. The chain is built from TRBV19 and TRBJ1-5; 10 nucleotides agree with TRBD1. CDR3 length: 16 residues. V lost 6 bases and J lost 5; bases outside the gene matches: 10. CDR1 and CDR2 from the germline V gene are LNHDA and SQIVND (reference sequence). The chain's CDR3 is CASRLGGQGRDQPQHF. CDR3 coding DNA: TGTGCCAGTAGACTAGGGGGACAGGGGAGGGATCAGCCCCAGCATTTT.

The V and J genes are TRBV6-1 and TRBJ2-7; TRBD1 matches 7 bases. The CDR3 is made up of 15 amino acids. Germline V gives CDR1 MNHNS, CDR2 SASEGT. V was clipped by 3 bases and J by 0 bases; unmatched bases: 5. CDR3 sequence (DNA): TGTGCCAGCAGTGAGCAAGGGGGCTTCTCCTACGAGCAGTACTTC. Translated: CASSEQGGFSYEQYF.

The chain links TRBV6-6 to TRBJ1-5, with D uncertain. This CDR3 is built from 15 residues. Germline-derived CDR1 and CDR2 are MNHNY and SVGAGI (reference sequence). The V end lost 1 base, the J end lost 0 bases, and 7 bases lay between the germline ends. The CDR3 region has the DNA TGTGCCAGCAGTTACTTTCACGGTAGCAATCAGCCCCAGCATTTT. Translating gives CASSYFHGSNQPQHF.

The V call is TRBV27, the J call TRBJ1-1, with D hard to call. The V end lost 4 bases, the J end lost 1 base, and 10 bases lay between the germline ends. Looked up from germline, CDR1 is MNHEY and CDR2 is SMNVEV (reference sequence). The CDR3 runs 14 residues. The CDR3 bases are TGTGCCAGCAGTTCGCTAGACGGGAACACTGAAGCTTTCTTT. As protein: CASSSLDGNTEAFF.

This clone came up once. J is TRBJ2-7 and V is TRBV5-1, with D possibly being TRBD2 (5 bases). In germline, CDR1 is SGHRS, CDR2 YFSETQ. Deletions cut 4 bases from V and 6 bases from J, with 14 bases between. The CDR3 extends over 13 amino acids. This chain's CDR3 is CASSRGSSGEQYF. The CDR3 nucleotides read TGCGCCAGCAGCCGGGGATCTTCCGGCGAGCAGTACTTC.

The J gene is TRBJ2-7, the V gene TRBV19, with 8 bases aligning to TRBD1. J gave up 1 base and V 5 bases, and 13 bases lay outside the gene matches. CDR1 is LNHDA and CDR2 is SQIVND in the germline V gene (reference sequence). CDR3 size: 17 residues. The CDR3 DNA sequence: TGTGCCAGTAGTCCAATAGGGGCCCGGGACAGGTCCTACGAGCAGTACTTC. It specifies CASSPIGARDRSYEQYF.

The CDR3 nucleotides read TGTGCCAGCAGTTTAGTAGATGAGCAGTTCTTC. It yields the protein CASSLVDEQFF. The chain is built from TRBV27 and TRBJ2-1; D unclear. This CDR3 is 11 amino acids long. The germline gives CDR1 MNHEY, CDR2 SMNVEV (reference sequence). The V and J ends lost 2 bases and 8 bases respectively, with 4 bases between them.

The J gene is TRBJ2-6, the V gene TRBV2; D is perhaps TRBD1 (5 bases). Germline CDR1 reads SNHLY; CDR2 reads FYNNEI. The CDR3 is 16 residues long. Trimming cost V 9 bases and J 0 bases, with 15 bases left between them. CDR3 sequence: CASSDGHHSGANVLTF. In DNA form, the CDR3 reads TGTGCCAGTTCGGACGGACATCACTCTGGGGCCAACGTCCTGACTTTC.

The rearrangement joins TRBV7-2 to TRBJ2-1; TRBD2 aligns across 11 bases. Unmatched junction bases numbered 3, after V lost 1 base and J lost 4 bases. Germline CDR1 is SGHTA and CDR2 is FQGNSA. The CDR3 length is 16 residues. CDR3 DNA sequence: TGTGCCAGCAGCTTAGGGTCTAGCGGGGGGTACAATGAGCAGTTCTTC. It codes for CASSLGSSGGYNEQFF.

This clone was picked up one time. This chain joins TRBV4-2 and TRBJ2-3, with 8 positions matching TRBD2. V shed 1 base and J 2 bases; nucleotides not matched to a gene: 11. This CDR3 has 18 residues. Germline V gene data show CDR1 as LGHNA and CDR2 as YNFKEQ. Written as DNA, the CDR3 is TGTGCCAGCAGCCAAGGGGCTTTCAAGCGGGGGTACACAGATACGCAGTATTTT. Its protein is CASSQGAFKRGYTDTQYF.

This chain joins TRBV5-6 and TRBJ2-7; the D is unclear. Deletions cut 0 bases from V and 3 bases from J, with 13 bases between. Germline V lookup: CDR1 SGHDT, CDR2 YYEEEE. The CDR3 consists of 15 residues. This CDR3 reads CASSLDPGPSYEQYF. The CDR3 DNA follows: TGTGCCAGCAGCTTGGATCCGGGTCCAAGCTACGAGCAGTACTTC.

This clone showed up just a few times. The rearrangement joins TRBV19 to TRBJ2-2; 10 bases agree with TRBD1. The CDR3 sequence is 17 residues long. V gave up 1 base and J gave up 6 bases; unmatched junction bases: 8. Germline V gives CDR1 LNHDA, CDR2 SQIVND (reference sequence). The CDR3 loop reads CASSIGEGQGYAGELFF. CDR3 sequence (DNA): TGTGCCAGTAGTATAGGGGAGGGACAGGGGTACGCCGGGGAGCTGTTTTTT.

There are a few counts of this clone. The chain uses TRBV7-2 and TRBJ1-3, with 7 nucleotides matching TRBD1. Trimming removed 1 base from V and 3 bases from J; junction bases left unmatched: 9. Germline CDR1 reads SGHTA; CDR2 reads FQGNSA. The length of the CDR3 is 17 residues. The CDR3 reads CASSLVGGGADGNTIYF. CDR3 coding DNA: TGTGCCAGCAGCTTAGTTGGAGGGGGCGCCGATGGAAACACCATATATTTT. Full variable domain (rest looked up from reference TRBV7-2 and TRBJ1-3): GAGVSQSPSNKVTEKGKDVELRCDPISGHTALYWYRQSLGQGLEFLIYFQGNSAPDKSGLPSDRFSAERTGGSVSTLTIQRTQQEDSAVYLCASSLVGGGADGNTIYFGEGSWLTVV.

CDR3 nucleotide sequence: TGTGCCAGCAGCGTCGGGATGGGGTTCTACGAGCAGTACTTC. It codes for CASSVGMGFYEQYF. The chain employs TRBV11-2 and TRBJ2-7, with D possibly being TRBD2 (5 bases). With 5 bases removed from V and 3 bases from J, the gap between germline ends came to 14 bases. There are 14 residues in the CDR3. Looked up from germline, CDR1 is SGHAT and CDR2 is FQNNGV.

This rearrangement joins TRBV7-3 to TRBJ1-2; D uncertain. The CDR3 consists of 14 residues. V was trimmed by 5 bases and J by 8 bases, leaving 18 bases between them. CDR1 is SGHTA and CDR2 is FQGTGA in the germline V gene. The CDR3 sequence: CASSQTPGFFGYTF. CDR3 bases: TGTGCCAGCAGCCAAACACCGGGGTTCTTCGGCTACACCTTC.

The gene calls are TRBV27 and TRBJ1-2; 9 positions agree with TRBD1. CDR3 size: 15 residues. CDR1 MNHEY and CDR2 SMNVEV come from the germline V gene (reference sequence). J was trimmed by 6 bases and V by 6 bases; bases with no gene match: 11. CDR3 in amino acids: CASSKQGARFDGYTF. The CDR3 nucleotides read TGTGCCAGCAGCAAACAGGGGGCAAGGTTCGATGGCTACACCTTC.

The chain links TRBV10-3 to TRBJ2-1; 13 bases align to TRBD2. Germline loops: CDR1 ENHRY, CDR2 SYGVKD. V was pared by 6 bases and J by 2 bases, with 4 bases of the junction left unmatched. This CDR3 is built from 16 residues. CDR3 residues: CAIRPGLAGPYNEQFF. The CDR3 DNA sequence: TGTGCCATCAGACCGGGACTAGCGGGACCCTACAATGAGCAGTTCTTC.

This clone was found once. The chain has TRBV11-3 and TRBJ1-3, with D unresolved. CDR1 SGHNT and CDR2 YENEEA come from the germline V gene. The CDR3 is 15 amino acids. The ends were cut back, 1 base at V and 4 bases at J, with 11 bases in the middle. DNA of the CDR3: TGTGCCAGCAGCTTAGGACGGGGAACCGGAAACACCATATATTTT. Translating gives CASSLGRGTGNTIYF.

The V call is TRBV4-1, the J call TRBJ2-2, with TRBD1 matching over 7 bases. The CDR3 runs 16 residues. Trimming removed 2 bases from V and 0 bases from J; junction bases left unmatched: 3. Germline-derived CDR1 and CDR2 are MGHRA and YSYEKL. CDR3 DNA sequence: TGCGCCAGCAGCCAAAGGACAGGCGCGAACACCGGGGAGCTGTTTTTT. Amino acids: CASSQRTGANTGELFF.

The genes are TRBV27 and TRBJ2-7, with D possibly being TRBD2 (6 bases). The V gene lost 5 bases and the J gene lost 4 bases, with 12 bases spanning the gap. CDR3 length: 13 amino acids. Germline CDR1 MNHEY, CDR2 SMNVEV (reference sequence). The CDR3 spells CASSGGTQYEQYF. Written as DNA, the CDR3 is TGTGCCAGCAGTGGGGGGACTCAATACGAGCAGTACTTC.

The genes are TRBV27 and TRBJ1-6, with 8 bases that match TRBD1. The CDR3 sequence is 15 residues long. Per germline, CDR1 MNHEY and CDR2 SMNVEV (reference sequence). J was trimmed by 6 bases and V by 3 bases; bases with no gene match: 4. CDR3 loop: CASSFRTGINSPLHF. CDR3 in DNA: TGTGCCAGCAGTTTTCGGACAGGGATTAATTCACCCCTCCACTTT.

The chain has TRBV27 and TRBJ2-5, with TRBD2 as a possible D gene (6 bases). This CDR3 comprises 14 residues. Germline V gene data show CDR1 as MNHEY and CDR2 as SMNVEV (reference sequence). Trimming stripped 1 base from V and 3 bases from J, with 9 bases between. The CDR3 nucleotides are TGTGCCAGCAGTTTATTCCGCGGGGAAGAGACCCAGTACTTC. Translated: CASSLFRGEETQYF.

The J gene is TRBJ2-3, the V gene TRBV28; 10 positions agree with TRBD2. Germline CDR1 is MDHEN and CDR2 is SYDVKM. With 2 bases clipped from V and 7 bases from J, the junction kept 6 bases outside the gene matches. The CDR3 is 15 amino acids. The CDR3 DNA reads as TGTGCCAGCAGTTTAAGTCTAGCGGGGGAAAATACGCAGTATTTT. It yields the protein CASSLSLAGENTQYF.

The V call is TRBV27, the J call TRBJ2-5; 10 bases map to TRBD1. CDR1 and CDR2 (germline): MNHEY, SMNVEV (reference sequence). With 4 bases clipped from V and 5 bases from J, the junction kept 4 bases outside the gene matches. The CDR3 runs to 14 residues. The CDR3 DNA reads TGTGCCAGCAGTTGGACAGGGGGTTATGAGACCCAGTACTTC. Amino acids: CASSWTGGYETQYF.

V usage is TRBV4-2 and J usage is TRBJ2-5, with 10 bases that match TRBD1. Germline CDR1 and CDR2: LGHNA and YNFKEQ. The CDR3 is 15 residues long. The V and J ends lost 5 bases and 5 bases, in that order; junction bases with no gene match: 8. The CDR3: CASSSGTGDVETQYF. The CDR3 region has the DNA TGTGCCAGCAGCTCCGGGACAGGGGATGTGGAGACCCAGTACTTC.

V is TRBV25-1 and J is TRBJ2-7, with 8 bases matching TRBD1. CDR3 length equals 16 residues. Trimming took 3 bases from V and 4 from J; bases not matched to a gene: 11. Germline V gene lookup returns CDR1 MGHDK and CDR2 SYGVNS. CDR3 residues: CASSDPDRGSVYEQYF. CDR3 coding DNA: TGTGCCAGCAGTGACCCTGACAGGGGTTCAGTTTACGAGCAGTACTTC.

The V and J genes are TRBV6-5 and TRBJ2-5, with 8 bases lining up with TRBD2. The V segment lost 8 bases and the J segment 5 bases; nucleotides outside the gene matches: 13. The length of the CDR3 is 15 residues. The germline gives CDR1 MNHEY, CDR2 SVGAGI. The CDR3 here is CASGLAGGIPETQYF. The CDR3 coding sequence is TGTGCCAGCGGGCTAGCGGGTGGCATCCCGGAGACCCAGTACTTC.

The chain combines TRBV4-3 with TRBJ2-7, with TRBD2 identical over 7 bases. Trimming cost V 0 bases and J 3 bases; bases outside gene matches: 5. Germline V gene data show CDR1 as LGHNA and CDR2 as YSLEER. This CDR3 has 15 residues. The CDR3 reads CASSQEGTGGYEQYF. Here the CDR3 DNA reads TGCGCCAGCAGCCAAGAAGGGACGGGGGGCTACGAGCAGTACTTC.